These T cell receptor beta chains were read from a single sample in a study of OX40 agonist ivuxolimab in advanced cancers. TCRdb's table, derived via immunoSEQ multiplex PCR, lists solely in-frame clones and lacks some. The sample lists roughly 120,000 clones, just under 95% occurring once. Sequencing was performed on CD4+ or CD8+ T cells sorted from blood, taken in a trial of the OX40 agonist ivuxolimab. The source of these receptors is an adult with an advanced solid tumor such as melanoma, head and neck, liver or kidney cancer. Both conserved end residues are part of each CDR3. The D gene is left open where the match is weak. Part of the rows lack a size; the others show once, few, many or a class for expanded clones.

D,size,V,J,CDR3,DNA
TRBD2,-,TRBV6-1,TRBJ2-1,CASSASGSSYNEQFF,TGTGCCAGCAGTGCTAGCGGGAGCTCCTACAATGAGCAGTTCTTC
-,-,TRBV15,TRBJ2-2,CATSRDVGGAGELFF,TGTGCCACCAGCAGAGATGTAGGGGGGGCCGGGGAGCTGTTTTTT
-,-,TRBV28,TRBJ1-1,CATREGHTEAFF,TGTGCCACCCGGGAGGGTCACACTGAAGCTTTCTTT
-,-,TRBV4-3,TRBJ1-3,CASSQDRGASGNTIYF,TGCGCCAGCAGCCAAGATCGCGGGGCGTCAGGAAACACCATATATTTT
-,-,TRBV28,TRBJ1-1,CASGLGPTNTEAFF,TGTGCCAGCGGACTTGGACCTACGAACACTGAAGCTTTCTTT
TRBD1,-,TRBV5-8,TRBJ1-5,CASSSGQLSNQPQHF,TGTGCCAGCAGCTCGGGACAGTTGAGCAATCAGCCCCAGCATTTT
-,-,TRBV7-2,TRBJ1-1,CASSLLNEGTEAFF,TGTGCCAGCAGCTTACTTAATGAGGGCACTGAAGCTTTCTTT
TRBD2,-,TRBV6-5,TRBJ2-1,CASSRLAANEQFF,TGTGCCAGCAGCAGACTAGCGGCCAATGAGCAGTTCTTC
TRBD1,-,TRBV19,TRBJ1-4,CASSISPGTAAGNEKLFF,TGTGCCAGTAGTATTTCTCCAGGGACAGCCGCCGGGAATGAAAAACTGTTTTTT
TRBD1,-,TRBV7-2,TRBJ1-1,CASSLQGANTEAFF,TGTGCCAGCAGCTTACAGGGGGCGAACACTGAAGCTTTCTTT
-,-,TRBV7-2,TRBJ1-5,CASSLEGYSNQPQHF,TGTGCCAGCAGCCTGGAGGGATATAGCAATCAGCCCCAGCATTTT
-,-,TRBV7-9,TRBJ1-1,CASSLFDPNTEAFF,TGTGCCAGCAGCTTGTTCGACCCGAACACTGAAGCTTTCTTT
-,-,TRBV28,TRBJ1-1,CASSIWRDIMNTEAFF,TGTGCCAGCAGTATTTGGCGGGACATCATGAACACTGAAGCTTTCTTT
TRBD2,-,TRBV28,TRBJ2-7,CASIVPASGIYEQYF,TGTGCCAGCATCGTCCCGGCTAGCGGGATATACGAGCAGTACTTC
-,-,TRBV6-1,TRBJ1-1,CASLDSTEAFF,TGTGCCAGCTTAGACAGCACTGAAGCTTTCTTT
TRBD2,-,TRBV9,TRBJ2-7,CASSPDSGSSYEQYF,TGTGCCAGCAGCCCCGATAGCGGGAGCTCCTACGAGCAGTACTTC
-,-,TRBV18,TRBJ2-2,CASSPGQNTGELFF,TGTGCCAGCTCACCGGGACAGAACACCGGGGAGCTGTTTTTT
TRBD2,-,TRBV29-1,TRBJ2-7,CSVQRTSGTTTYEQYF,TGCAGCGTCCAACGAACTTCCGGGACTACAACCTACGAGCAGTACTTC
-,-,TRBV6-5,TRBJ1-1,CASRNGAPTEAFF,TGTGCCAGCAGGAACGGGGCGCCCACTGAAGCTTTCTTT
-,few,TRBV10-1,TRBJ2-7,CASSLSHLPYEQYF,TGCGCCAGCTCGTTGAGCCACCTCCCCTACGAGCAGTACTTC
-,-,TRBV7-2,TRBJ2-6,CASSLVGPSGANVLTF,TGTGCCAGCAGCTTAGTGGGTCCCTCTGGGGCCAACGTCCTGACTTTC
TRBD2,once,TRBV5-1,TRBJ2-2,CASSSTSGSRTGELFF,TGCGCCAGCAGCTCCACTAGCGGGAGTAGGACCGGGGAGCTGTTTTTT
-,-,TRBV9,TRBJ2-3,CASTRGVDLADTQYF,TGTGCCAGCACCCGTGGAGTAGATCTAGCAGATACGCAGTATTTT
-,-,TRBV6-5,TRBJ1-2,CASSPGGGSHGYTF,TGTGCCAGCAGTCCGGGGGGGGGATCGCATGGCTACACCTTC
-,-,TRBV2,TRBJ1-5,CASSPYRDSNQPQHF,TGTGCCAGCAGTCCCTACAGGGATAGCAATCAGCCCCAGCATTTT
-,-,TRBV10-3,TRBJ1-2,CAISDIGAGRYGYTF,TGTGCCATCAGTGACATAGGGGCGGGGAGATATGGCTACACCTTC
-,once,TRBV2,TRBJ1-5,CASSGGPGYSNQPQHF,TGTGCCAGCAGTGGGGGTCCGGGTTATAGCAATCAGCCCCAGCATTTT
-,-,TRBV5-1,TRBJ2-7,CASSLPRVRNEQYF,TGCGCCAGCAGCTTGCCCAGGGTTAGAAACGAGCAGTACTTC
TRBD1,-,TRBV11-3,TRBJ2-5,CASSLGLSGQRETQYF,TGTGCCAGCAGCTTAGGGCTCTCGGGACAGAGAGAGACCCAGTACTTC
-,once,TRBV5-1,TRBJ2-3,CASSSRGESTDTQYF,TGCGCCAGCAGCTCGCGAGGGGAGAGCACAGATACGCAGTATTTT
-,-,TRBV28,TRBJ1-1,CASSLSEAFF,TGTGCCAGCAGTCTATCTGAAGCTTTCTTT
TRBD2,-,TRBV7-3,TRBJ2-1,CASSLGGTSGSNEQFF,TGTGCCAGCAGCCTGGGGGGGACTAGCGGGTCAAATGAGCAGTTCTTC
TRBD1,-,TRBV7-8,TRBJ2-5,CASSFGAGTAQETQYF,TGTGCCAGCAGCTTCGGGGCCGGGACAGCTCAAGAGACCCAGTACTTC
-,-,TRBV9,TRBJ2-1,CASSVADRGNNEQFF,TGTGCCAGCAGCGTAGCTGATAGGGGGAACAATGAGCAGTTCTTC
TRBD2,-,TRBV7-3,TRBJ2-1,CASSLGTSGSIHEQFF,TGTGCCAGCAGCCTGGGGACTAGCGGGAGTATCCATGAGCAGTTCTTC
-,-,TRBV19,TRBJ1-3,CASSPRYSGNTIYF,TGTGCCAGTAGTCCGCGGTACAGTGGAAACACCATATATTTT
-,-,TRBV5-1,TRBJ2-5,CASSPEGPSARETQYF,TGCGCCAGCAGCCCCGAAGGACCTTCAGCTAGGGAGACCCAGTACTTC
-,-,TRBV29-1,TRBJ2-3,CSVEVYASDTQYF,TGCAGCGTTGAAGTATACGCCTCAGATACGCAGTATTTT
-,-,TRBV27,TRBJ1-2,CASSLYGDTRVNYGYTF,TGTGCCAGCAGTTTATACGGGGATACTAGGGTGAACTATGGCTACACCTTC
-,-,TRBV28,TRBJ2-1,CASSLGRTFYNEQFF,TGTGCCAGCAGTTTGGGCCGAACTTTCTACAATGAGCAGTTCTTC
-,-,TRBV19,TRBJ2-1,CASSPPGGTPHNEQFF,TGTGCCAGTAGTCCACCGGGCGGGACTCCCCACAATGAGCAGTTCTTC
-,-,TRBV5-8,TRBJ2-7,CASSLKRAYEQYF,TGTGCCAGCAGCTTGAAGCGGGCCTACGAGCAGTACTTC
-,-,TRBV28,TRBJ1-4,CASSLPGRGDEKLFF,TGTGCCAGCAGTTTACCGGGCCGAGGGGATGAAAAACTGTTTTTT
-,-,TRBV7-9,TRBJ1-1,CASGPPGMNTEAFF,TGTGCTTCGGGGCCCCCAGGGATGAACACTGAAGCTTTCTTT
TRBD1,-,TRBV6-5,TRBJ2-2,CAGRTGTPGELFF,TGTGCCGGGAGGACAGGGACCCCCGGGGAGCTGTTTTTT
-,-,TRBV7-9,TRBJ2-1,CASSLVLTSSYNEQFF,TGTGCCAGCAGCTTAGTCCTCACGAGCTCCTACAATGAGCAGTTCTTC